This entry is about one T cell receptor beta chain. The antigen remains undetermined. The data derive from a study of T cell responses to AZD1222 COVID-19 vaccine. Points from the study as a whole: Possibly, clonal diversity was underestimated; donors were largely white British and included more females.

Assay used: immunoSEQ multiplex PCR; TCRdb lists only in-frame clones, some missing. The data show roughly 120,000 clones, 70% to 90% seen once. The sequences come from peripheral blood, collected on day 0 of AZD1222 vaccination. The receptor comes from an adult in good health.

CDR3 coding DNA: TGTGCCAGCTCGCCAACAGGGGAGGATTCACCCCTCCACTTT. Translated, it gives CASSPTGEDSPLHF. The rearrangement links TRBV18 to TRBJ1-6; TRBD1 matches at 7 bases. The CDR3 runs 14 residues. CDR1 is KGHSH and CDR2 is LQKENI in the germline V gene. V lost 6 bases, J lost 8 bases, and 7 bases stayed unmatched.